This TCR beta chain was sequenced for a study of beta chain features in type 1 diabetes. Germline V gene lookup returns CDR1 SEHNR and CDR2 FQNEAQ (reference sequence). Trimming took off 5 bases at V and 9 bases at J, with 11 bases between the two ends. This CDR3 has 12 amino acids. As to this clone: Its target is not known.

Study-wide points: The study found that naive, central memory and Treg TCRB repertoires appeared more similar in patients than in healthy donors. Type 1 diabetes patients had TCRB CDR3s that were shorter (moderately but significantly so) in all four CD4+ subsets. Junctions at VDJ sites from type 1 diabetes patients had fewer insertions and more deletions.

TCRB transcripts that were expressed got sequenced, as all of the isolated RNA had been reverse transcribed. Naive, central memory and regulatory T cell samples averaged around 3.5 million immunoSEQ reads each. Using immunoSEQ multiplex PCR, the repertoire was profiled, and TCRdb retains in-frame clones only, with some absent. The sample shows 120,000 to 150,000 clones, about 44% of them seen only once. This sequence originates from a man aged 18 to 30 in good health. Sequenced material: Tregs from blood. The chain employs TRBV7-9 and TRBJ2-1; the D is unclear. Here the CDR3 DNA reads TGTGCCAGCAGCCACGATATGAGTGAGCAGTTCTTC. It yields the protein CASSHDMSEQFF.